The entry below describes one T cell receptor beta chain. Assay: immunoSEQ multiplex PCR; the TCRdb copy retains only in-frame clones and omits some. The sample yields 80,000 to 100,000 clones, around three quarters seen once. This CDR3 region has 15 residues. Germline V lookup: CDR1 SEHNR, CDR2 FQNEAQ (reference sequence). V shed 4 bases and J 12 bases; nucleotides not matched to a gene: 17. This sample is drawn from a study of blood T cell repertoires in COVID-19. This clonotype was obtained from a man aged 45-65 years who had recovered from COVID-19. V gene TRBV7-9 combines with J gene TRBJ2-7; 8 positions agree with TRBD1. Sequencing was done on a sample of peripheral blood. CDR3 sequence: CASSSGQGAVDLRYF. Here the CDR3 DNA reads TGTGCCAGCAGCTCGGGTCAGGGGGCGGTCGATCTGCGGTACTTC.